The 30 T cell receptor beta chains given below trace back to one sample, sequenced in a study of blood T cell repertoires in COVID-19. This table comes from immunoSEQ multiplex PCR, and its TCRdb copy is limited to in-frame clones, with some not included. The sample records 150,000 to 200,000 clones, 70% to 90% being singletons. Sequencing was carried out using peripheral blood. The origin of the receptors is a man aged 18-30 years who had recovered from COVID-19.

The chain links TRBV7-2 to TRBJ2-1, with a weak D call TRBD2 (5 bases). V was pared by 1 base and J by 2 bases, with 9 bases between. Germline V gene lookup returns CDR1 SGHTA and CDR2 FQGNSA. The CDR3 totals 15 residues. The CDR3 reads CASSLEADAYNEQFF. The DNA of the CDR3 is TGTGCCAGCAGCTTAGAAGCGGACGCCTACAATGAGCAGTTCTTC. The full variable domain, its missing parts supplied by reference TRBV7-2 and TRBJ2-1, is GAGVSQSPSNKVTEKGKDVELRCDPISGHTALYWYRQSLGQGLEFLIYFQGNSAPDKSGLPSDRFSAERTGGSVSTLTIQRTQQEDSAVYLCASSLEADAYNEQFFGPGTRLTVL.

This clone was detected once. This rearrangement joins TRBV7-3 to TRBJ2-1, with a weak D call TRBD2 (5 bases). The CDR3 contains 13 residues. Trimming shortened V by 4 bases and J by 9 bases, and 13 bases separated the two germline ends. CDR1 SGHTA and CDR2 FQGTGA come from the germline V gene. CDR3 loop: CASSSRVGSEQFF. In DNA form, the CDR3 reads TGTGCCAGCAGCTCCAGAGTGGGGAGTGAGCAGTTCTTC.

The chain is built from TRBV6-2 or TRBV6-3 and TRBJ2-5; 15 bases match TRBD2. CDR1 MNHEY and CDR2 SVGEGT come from the germline V gene. V lost 4 bases and J lost 7; bases outside the gene matches: 7. The length of the CDR3 is 16 residues. CDR3 sequence: CASSSGLAGGRGTQYF. CDR3 DNA sequence: TGTGCCAGCAGTTCGGGACTAGCGGGAGGCCGAGGGACCCAGTACTTC.

The chain has TRBV6-5 and TRBJ2-7, with TRBD1 matching over 7 bases. CDR3 size: 12 residues. Trimming at V came to 8 bases and at J to 3 bases, leaving 4 bases not matched to a gene. From germline, CDR1 is MNHEY and CDR2 SVGAGI. Here the CDR3 reads CASRGQVYEQYF. In nucleotides, the CDR3 is TGTGCCAGCCGAGGACAGGTCTACGAGCAGTACTTC.

The chain couples TRBV6-2 or TRBV6-3 to TRBJ1-5; perhaps TRBD1 as D (5 bases). Per germline, CDR1 MNHEY and CDR2 SVGEGT. V lost 5 bases to trimming and J lost 4 bases, with 15 bases between them. CDR3 length: 15 residues. The CDR3, as DNA: TGTGCCAGCAGTCCGTGGGGGGTAGGTAATCAGCCCCAGCATTTT. It translates to CASSPWGVGNQPQHF.

The rearrangement joins TRBV6-6 to TRBJ1-5; D remains unclear. The V gene lost 8 bases and the J gene lost 0 bases, with 8 bases spanning the gap. Germline CDR1 MNHNY, CDR2 SVGAGI (reference sequence). This CDR3 has 13 residues. CDR3 amino acids: CASWWSSNQPQHF. CDR3 coding DNA: TGTGCCAGCTGGTGGAGTAGCAATCAGCCCCAGCATTTT.

In this sample, this clone turned up once. The chain is built from TRBV13 and TRBJ2-7; D may be TRBD1 (6 bases). CDR1 and CDR2 (germline): PRHDT, FYEKMQ (reference sequence). Trimming shortened V by 5 bases and J by 3 bases, and 14 bases separated the two germline ends. The CDR3 is 14 residues long. The CDR3 loop is CASSPGTKSYEQYF. CDR3 DNA sequence: TGTGCCAGCAGCCCCGGGACAAAGAGCTACGAGCAGTACTTC.

The CDR3 is CATSTPGSANQPQHF. CDR3 coding DNA: TGTGCCACCAGCACACCGGGATCAGCTAATCAGCCCCAGCATTTT. The chain couples TRBV15 to TRBJ1-5, with unresolved D. The ends were cut back, 4 bases at V and 4 bases at J, with 14 bases in the middle. This CDR3 is 15 amino acids long. CDR1 and CDR2 (germline): LNHNV, YYDKDF (reference sequence). Combining the CDR3 with reference TRBV15 and TRBJ1-5 gives the whole variable domain DAMVIQNPRYQVTQFGKPVTLSCSQTLNHNVMYWYQQKSSQAPKLLFHYYDKDFNNEADTPDNFQSRRPNTSFCFLDIRSPGLGDTAMYLCATSTPGSANQPQHFGDGTRLSIL.

V gene TRBV7-9 combines with J gene TRBJ2-7; a weak D match, TRBD2 (6 bases). V was clipped by 0 bases and J by 6 bases, with 12 bases between them. The CDR3 loop spans 14 amino acids. From germline, CDR1 is SEHNR and CDR2 FQNEAQ (reference sequence). CDR3 loop: CASSLAGGLSEQYF. CDR3 sequence (DNA): TGTGCCAGCAGCTTAGCGGGGGGTCTGAGCGAGCAGTACTTC.

V gene TRBV2 combines with J gene TRBJ2-7, with D possibly being TRBD1 (5 bases). The V end was cut by 4 bases, the J end by 2 bases, with 18 bases between. Germline-derived CDR1 and CDR2 are SNHLY and FYNNEI. The length of the CDR3 is 16 residues. As DNA, the CDR3 is TGTGCCAGCAGTGGCCGACAGCCCCCGAGTGCCTACGAGCAGTACTTC. Protein product: CASSGRQPPSAYEQYF.

V is TRBV6-1 and J is TRBJ2-7; tentatively, D is TRBD1 (6 bases). The CDR3 sequence is 16 residues long. V was trimmed by 4 bases and J by 1 base, leaving 17 bases between them. Germline V gene lookup returns CDR1 MNHNS and CDR2 SASEGT. The CDR3 nucleotides are TGTGCCAGCAGTGCGACAACAGGGCCCCCGTCCTACGAGCAGTACTTC. This gives the protein CASSATTGPPSYEQYF.

This clone appeared a single time. The gene calls are TRBV5-4 and TRBJ2-3; maybe TRBD2 (5 bases). The CDR3 is 16 amino acids. V lost 6 bases, J lost 1 base, and 18 bases lay in between. Germline V gives CDR1 SGHNT, CDR2 YYREEE (reference sequence). The chain's CDR3 is CASTFAMEAGTDTQYF. DNA of the CDR3: TGTGCCAGCACCTTTGCAATGGAGGCAGGCACAGATACGCAGTATTTT.

The genes are TRBV3-1 (or the pseudogene TRBV3-2) and TRBJ1-2; tentative D call: TRBD1 (5 bases). The CDR3 is 14 amino acids. CDR1 and CDR2 from the germline V gene are LGHDT and YNNKEL (reference sequence). Trimming took 0 bases from V and 6 from J, leaving 11 bases between them. The CDR3 DNA sequence: TGTGCCAGCAGCCAAGATTTGGGGCCGAATGGCTACACCTTC. This codes for CASSQDLGPNGYTF.

V is TRBV6-5 and J is TRBJ2-5; D perhaps matches TRBD1 (6 bases). The V and J ends lost 4 bases and 4 bases respectively, with 7 bases between them. Germline CDR1 reads MNHEY; CDR2 reads SVGAGI. The CDR3 has 12 amino acids. CDR3 sequence (DNA): TGTGCCAGCAGTTTCAGGGGAGAGACCCAGTACTTC. Protein: CASSFRGETQYF.

This chain links TRBV9 with TRBJ1-1, with D perhaps TRBD1 (6 bases). The CDR3 length is 13 residues. The V gene lost 4 bases and the J gene lost 5 bases, with 12 bases spanning the gap. Germline V CDR1 and CDR2: SGDLS, YYNGEE. In DNA form, the CDR3 reads TGTGCCAGCAGCCTAGGGGGGGAGACTGAAGCTTTCTTT. It is translated as CASSLGGETEAFF.

The rearrangement uses TRBV5-4 and TRBJ2-5, with 7 bases lining up with TRBD1. The germline gives CDR1 SGHNT, CDR2 YYREEE (reference sequence). This CDR3 contains 15 residues. Trimming removed 0 bases from V and 0 bases from J; junction bases left unmatched: 2. CDR3 region: CASSLGGQYQETQYF. The CDR3 bases are TGTGCCAGCAGCTTGGGGGGACAGTACCAAGAGACCCAGTACTTC.

V is TRBV7-9 and J is TRBJ2-3; the match to TRBD2 covers 10 bases. V shed 7 bases and J 2 bases; nucleotides not matched to a gene: 6. CDR1 SEHNR and CDR2 FQNEAQ come from the germline V gene (reference sequence). The CDR3 contains 15 residues. This CDR3 reads CASTRAGGPTDTQYF. The CDR3 DNA follows: TGTGCCAGCACCAGAGCGGGAGGGCCCACAGATACGCAGTATTTT.

Only a few counts were recorded for this clone. The chain links TRBV20-1 to TRBJ1-1; D gene uncertain. Deletions cut 3 bases from V and 1 base from J, with 6 bases between. CDR1 is DFQATT and CDR2 is SNEGSKA in the germline V gene (reference sequence). This CDR3 is 12 amino acids long. The CDR3 sequence: CSASHPNTEAFF. The CDR3 nucleotides are TGCAGTGCTAGTCATCCGAACACTGAAGCTTTCTTT.

The V call is TRBV30, the J call TRBJ2-3; 7 positions match TRBD1. Unmatched junction bases numbered 9, after V lost 5 bases and J lost 10 bases. This CDR3 is built from 12 residues. Germline-derived CDR1 and CDR2 are GTSNPN and SVGIG (reference sequence). The CDR3 DNA follows: TGTGCCTGGGCCCATAGAGGGGGCTCGCAGTATTTT. Amino acid sequence: CAWAHRGGSQYF.

The chain joins TRBV3-1 (or the pseudogene TRBV3-2) to TRBJ2-7, with 8 positions matching TRBD1. The germline gives CDR1 LGHDT, CDR2 YNNKEL (reference sequence). The CDR3 length is 17 residues. Losses at the gene ends were 0 bases for V and 0 bases for J; bases not matched to a gene: 7. The CDR3 sequence is CASSQDQGQEYSYEQYF. The CDR3 DNA sequence: TGTGCCAGCAGCCAAGATCAGGGACAGGAATACTCCTACGAGCAGTACTTC.

The chain couples TRBV10-3 to TRBJ1-2; D unresolved. V lost 4 bases, J lost 7 bases, and 10 bases lay in between. Germline V CDR1 and CDR2: ENHRY, SYGVKD. The CDR3 spans 12 residues. CDR3 region: CAISVRGTGYTF. Written as DNA, the CDR3 is TGTGCCATCAGTGTTCGGGGAACTGGCTACACCTTC.

The J gene is TRBJ2-2, the V gene TRBV29-1, with 8 bases identical to TRBD2. Germline trimming cut 4 bases from V and 3 bases from J; bases unmatched to any gene: 4. CDR3 length: 14 amino acids. CDR1 is SQVTM and CDR2 is ANQGSEA in the germline V gene. CDR3 protein: CSVGVAGYTGELFF. The CDR3, as DNA: TGCAGCGTTGGGGTAGCGGGGTACACCGGGGAGCTGTTTTTT.

The chain recombines TRBV6-6 with TRBJ2-2, with 7 bases aligning to TRBD2. Germline CDR1 MNHNY, CDR2 SVGAGI (reference sequence). Losses at the gene ends were 5 bases for V and 16 bases for J; bases not matched to a gene: 10. The CDR3 runs 12 residues. The CDR3 nucleotides are TGTGCCAGCAGTCCTTTACCTGGGGGGGAGTTTTTT. It yields the protein CASSPLPGGEFF.

The rearrangement joins TRBV19 to TRBJ1-5; TRBD1 is a possible D gene (5 bases). There are 16 residues in the CDR3. Trimming cost V 7 bases and J 0 bases, with 16 bases left between them. The germline CDR1 and CDR2 sequences are LNHDA and SQIVND (reference sequence). CDR3 sequence (DNA): TGTGCCAGTACAACCTGGTGGACAAATAGCAATCAGCCCCAGCATTTT. It is translated as CASTTWWTNSNQPQHF.

This clone was seen a few times. V usage is TRBV7-8 and J usage is TRBJ1-4; 7 bases line up with TRBD1. V lost 1 base to trimming and J lost 6 bases; unmatched junction nucleotides: 8. CDR1 and CDR2 from the germline V gene are SGHVS and FQNEAQ. This CDR3 contains 16 residues. The CDR3 nucleotides are TGTGCCAGCAGCTTAGTGGGACAGCGATCTGATGAAAAACTGTTTTTT. This translates into CASSLVGQRSDEKLFF.

The rearrangement uses TRBV15 and TRBJ1-5, with no clear D. The germline V and J ends were trimmed by 5 bases and 5 bases, with 13 bases remaining between them. Germline-derived CDR1 and CDR2 are LNHNV and YYDKDF (reference sequence). The CDR3 consists of 14 residues. DNA of the CDR3: TGTGCCACCAGCCTCACGGGAGGTTATCAGCCCCAGCATTTT. Translating it yields CATSLTGGYQPQHF.

This sequence joins TRBV7-9 and TRBJ2-4; D might be TRBD1 (6 bases). The ends were cut back, 5 bases at V and 7 bases at J, with 15 bases in the middle. Germline V gene data show CDR1 as SEHNR and CDR2 as FQNEAQ (reference sequence). The CDR3 extends over 14 amino acids. In nucleotides, the CDR3 is TGTGCCAGCAGCCAAGGGGGAGTTGGGAACATTCAGTACTTC. This gives the protein CASSQGGVGNIQYF.

The chain is built from TRBV6-5 and TRBJ2-1; TRBD2 aligns across 10 bases. The CDR3 is 15 amino acids. V lost 6 bases to trimming and J lost 9 bases; unmatched junction nucleotides: 11. Germline CDR1 is MNHEY and CDR2 is SVGAGI. CDR3 residues: CASSPLAGESGEQFF. CDR3 nucleotide sequence: TGTGCCAGCAGCCCCCTAGCGGGAGAGTCCGGTGAGCAGTTCTTC.

This chain connects TRBV28 to TRBJ2-3; TRBD1 agrees at 9 bases. CDR3 length: 14 residues. Germline values: CDR1 MDHEN, CDR2 SYDVKM. After removal of 5 bases from V and 2 bases from J, the junction contained 2 bases not matched to a gene. CDR3 protein: CASSRDRDTDTQYF. The CDR3 DNA follows: TGTGCCAGCAGTCGGGACAGGGACACAGATACGCAGTATTTT.

The chain couples TRBV29-1 to TRBJ1-2; TRBD1 might be the D (6 bases). In germline, CDR1 is SQVTM, CDR2 ANQGSEA. There are 14 residues in the CDR3. Trimming took off 5 bases at V and 4 bases at J, with 17 bases between the two ends. In DNA, the CDR3 is TGCAGCGTTCCCCCTCCCACAGGGCGCTATGGCTACACCTTC. Protein: CSVPPPTGRYGYTF.